This record covers a single T cell receptor beta chain. Assay used: immunoSEQ multiplex PCR; TCRdb lists only in-frame clones, some missing. The table shows tens of thousands of clones, with less than 95% occurring only once. The sample comes from a study of control samples from healthy donors and cancer patients. Per the germline V gene, CDR1 is MDHEN and CDR2 is SYDVKM. This CDR3 has 16 residues. V lost 5 bases and J 0 bases, leaving 16 bases between the germline ends. The specimen sequenced was blood. This TCR derives from a man between 60 and 75 years old in good health. The V gene is TRBV28, the J gene TRBJ2-5; a possible D gene is TRBD2 (6 bases). The CDR3 region is CASSRLLAGNQETQYF. The CDR3 DNA follows: TGTGCCAGCAGTCGCCTCCTGGCGGGGAACCAAGAGACCCAGTACTTC.